A single sample is the source of the 10 T cell receptor beta chains below, sequenced in a study of T cell clonality in common variable immunodeficiency (dated by TCRdb to about 2015). Receptor amplification or capture employed the immunoSEQ multiplex PCR assay. As stored in TCRdb, this immuneACCESS dataset retains in-frame rearrangements with V and J assigned. A fraction of the clones does not appear; measured against another copy, unresolved V genes explain less than half of the discrepancy, and the remainder lacks a known reason. The sample has tens of thousands of clones on record, with no singletons. 2% to 2.5% of the sample comes from the top ten. The sequencing sample was made of peripheral blood mononuclear cells. The receptor source for this set is a person between 18 and 75 years old in good health.

This clone has at least ten counts. With the read ending 3 residues before the CDR3 end, the germline J gene is used to fill in that end. The chain joins TRBV19 to TRBJ1-6, with 8 bases aligning to TRBD1. Germline trimming cut 7 bases from V and 7 bases from J; bases unmatched to any gene: 9. The CDR3 has 15 residues. The germline V gene has CDR1 LNHDA and CDR2 SQIVND (reference sequence). CDR3 loop: CASTPDRAENSPLHF. The part of the CDR3 DNA that was read is TGTGCCAGTACTCCGGACAGGGCGGAAAATTCACCC. Full variable domain (missing parts from reference TRBV19 and TRBJ1-6): DGGITQSPKYLFRKEGQNVTLSCEQNLNHDAMYWYRQDPGQGLRLIYYSQIVNDFQKGDIAEGYSVSREKKESFPLTVTSAQKNPTAFYLCASTPDRAENSPLHFGNGTRLTVT.

This clone was seen many times. The CDR3 is cut off 3 residues early in the read; its end comes from the germline J gene. The chain combines TRBV10-1 with TRBJ2-7; the D gene is possibly TRBD2 (5 bases). The CDR3 runs to 15 residues. Germline V gene lookup returns CDR1 WNHNN and CDR2 SYGVQD (reference sequence). The ends were cut back, 0 bases at V and 2 bases at J, with 11 bases in the middle. The CDR3 DNA, read in part, is TGCGCCAGCAGTGAGTCGAGGAGCGGTGCCTACGAG. Amino acids: CASSESRSGAYE. The full CDR3 protein reads CASSESRSGAYEQYF.

The table lists this clone with many counts. The read terminates 3 residues ahead of where the CDR3 ends, so the germline J gene completes it. This rearrangement joins TRBV5-1 to TRBJ1-1, with TRBD1 matching over 8 bases. The CDR3 totals 14 residues. The germline CDR1 and CDR2 sequences are SGHRS and YFSETQ. V shed 3 bases, J shed 4 bases, and the junction held 5 bases outside the gene matches. CDR3 DNA (partial): TGCGCCAGCAGCTGGACAGGGAGGAGCACTGAA. Its protein product is CASSWTGRSTE. The CDR3 in its entirety is CASSWTGRSTEAFF.

Comment on this clone: The observed sequence ends 3 residues before the CDR3 terminus, with the missing tail filled in from the germline J gene. The rearrangement joins TRBV6-1 to TRBJ1-2, with 11 positions matching TRBD1. In germline, CDR1 is MNHNS, CDR2 SASEGT. This CDR3 is built from 15 residues. The part of the CDR3 DNA that was read is TGTGCCAGCAGTGAAGGGACAGGGGGCGCAGATACC. This sequence encodes CASSEGTGGADT. The complete CDR3 reads CASSEGTGGADTYTF.

At least ten counts were recorded for this clone. The read falls 3 residues short of the CDR3 end, and the missing part is taken from the germline J gene. The chain has TRBV6-2 or TRBV6-3 and TRBJ2-6, with TRBD1 as a possible D gene (6 bases). This CDR3 has 15 amino acids. Trimming left V 6 bases short and J 2 bases short, with 11 bases between. CDR1 and CDR2 (germline): MNHEY, SVGEGT. This CDR3 reads CASSPYRAGANVLTF. CDR3 bases read: TGTGCCAGCAGCCCTTACAGGGCTGGGGCCAACGTC.

At least ten counts were recorded for this clone. The CDR3 is cut off 3 residues early in the read; its end comes from the germline J gene. The V and J genes are TRBV30 and TRBJ2-7, with 10 bases matching TRBD2. With V trimmed by 4 bases and J by 3 bases, 6 bases remained unmatched. The CDR3 extends over 14 amino acids. CDR1 is GTSNPN and CDR2 is SVGIG in the germline V gene (reference sequence). Incomplete CDR3 DNA: TGTGCCTGGAATGCAGGACTAGCGGTCTACGAG. It codes for CAWNAGLAVYE. The whole CDR3 is CAWNAGLAVYEQYF.

This clone was seen many times. The read stops 3 residues short of the end of the CDR3; the missing end is completed from the germline J gene. J is TRBJ2-2 and V is TRBV2; 7 bases are shared with TRBD1. The ends lost 6 bases at V and 5 bases at J; junction bases unmatched: 9. The CDR3 runs to 15 residues. CDR1 is SNHLY, CDR2 FYNNEI, per germline. Incomplete CDR3 DNA: TGTGCCAGCAGACAGGGGACCCTGGGGACCGGGGAG. It translates to CASRQGTLGTGE. The whole CDR3 region reads CASRQGTLGTGELFF.

There are many counts of this clone. The CDR3 region is CASSLTGTSDSAGELFF. CDR3 DNA, as far as it was read: TGTGCCAGCAGCTTAACTGGGACTAGCGATAGCGCCGGGGAG. The chain couples TRBV7-3 to TRBJ2-2, with 10 bases identical to TRBD2. Sequencing ends 3 residues short of the CDR3 end; the germline J gene provides the rest. With 0 bases clipped from V and 6 bases from J, the junction kept 7 bases outside the gene matches. Germline assignment: CDR1 SGHTA and CDR2 FQGTGA. There are 17 residues in the CDR3.

The sample holds many counts of this clone. The read terminates 3 residues ahead of where the CDR3 ends, so the germline J gene completes it. The chain has TRBV7-9 and TRBJ2-5; 11 bases align to TRBD2. V was pared by 5 bases and J by 4 bases, with 3 bases of the junction left unmatched. CDR3 size: 14 residues. The germline V gene has CDR1 SEHNR and CDR2 FQNEAQ (reference sequence). The CDR3 DNA, read in part, is TGTGCCAGCAGCCTCGGGACTAGCGGAGAGACC. Translating it yields CASSLGTSGET. From start to end, the CDR3 is CASSLGTSGETQYF.

This clone has a count of ten or more. The observed sequence ends 3 residues before the CDR3 terminus, with the missing tail filled in from the germline J gene. The V call is TRBV6-2 or TRBV6-3, the J call TRBJ2-7; TRBD2 matches 13 bases. Germline loops: CDR1 MNHEY, CDR2 SVGEGT. Trimming took 0 bases from V and 5 from J; bases not matched to a gene: 4. The CDR3 has 16 amino acids. This chain's CDR3 is CASSYSGLAGVNEQYF. Incomplete CDR3 DNA: TGTGCCAGCAGTTACTCCGGACTAGCGGGAGTGAACGAG.